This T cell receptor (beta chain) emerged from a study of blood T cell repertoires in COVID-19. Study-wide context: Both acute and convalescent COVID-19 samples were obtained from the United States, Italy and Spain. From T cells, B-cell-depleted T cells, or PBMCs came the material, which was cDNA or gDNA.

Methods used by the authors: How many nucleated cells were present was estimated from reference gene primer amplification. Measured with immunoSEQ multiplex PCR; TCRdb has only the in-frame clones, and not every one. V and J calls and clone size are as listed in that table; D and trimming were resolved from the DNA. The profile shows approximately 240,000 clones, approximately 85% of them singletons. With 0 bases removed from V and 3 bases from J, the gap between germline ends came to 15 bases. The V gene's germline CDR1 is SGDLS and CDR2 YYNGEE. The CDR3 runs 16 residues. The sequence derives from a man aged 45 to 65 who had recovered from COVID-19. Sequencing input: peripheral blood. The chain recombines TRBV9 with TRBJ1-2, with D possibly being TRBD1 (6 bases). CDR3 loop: CASSVEDAGDHYGYTF. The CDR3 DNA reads TGTGCCAGCAGCGTAGAAGACGCAGGGGACCACTATGGCTACACCTTC. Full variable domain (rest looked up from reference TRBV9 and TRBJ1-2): DSGVTQTPKHLITATGQRVTLRCSPRSGDLSVYWYQQSLDQGLQFLIQYYNGEERAKGNILERFSAQQFPDLHSELNLSSLELGDSALYFCASSVEDAGDHYGYTFGSGTRLTVV.